The 5 T cell receptor beta chains presented below share a single source sample, sequenced in a study of blood T cell repertoires in COVID-19. Here immunoSEQ multiplex PCR was the method, and the copy in TCRdb shows in-frame clones only, minus some. The sample yields around 190,000 clones, about 84% seen once. Sequencing was done on a sample of PBMCs or T cells enriched from blood (not recorded which). All receptors come from a man in his forties with acute COVID-19.

The rearrangement joins TRBV9 to TRBJ2-3; the match to TRBD2 covers 13 bases. V lost 4 bases, J lost 6 bases, and 8 bases stayed unmatched. Germline loops: CDR1 SGDLS, CDR2 YYNGEE. This CDR3 spans 16 amino acids. The CDR3 loop is CASSPTGLAGMDTQYF. The CDR3 nucleotides are TGTGCCAGCAGCCCTACGGGACTAGCGGGAATGGATACGCAGTATTTT.

This clone was counted once. The chain uses TRBV7-8 and TRBJ2-1, with 11 bases lining up with TRBD2. The V segment lost 3 bases and the J segment 4 bases; nucleotides outside the gene matches: 5. CDR3 length equals 16 residues. Per germline, CDR1 SGHVS and CDR2 FQNEAQ. The chain's CDR3 is CASSFRLAGGYNEQFF. The CDR3 DNA reads TGTGCCAGCAGCTTCCGGCTAGCGGGAGGTTACAATGAGCAGTTCTTC. Together with reference TRBV7-8 and TRBJ2-1, the CDR3 gives the full variable domain: GAGVSQSPRYKVAKRGQDVALRCDPISGHVSLFWYQQALGQGPEFLTYFQNEAQLDKSGLPSDRFFAERPEGSVSTLKIQRTQQEDSAVYLCASSFRLAGGYNEQFFGPGTRLTVL.

The chain links TRBV27 to TRBJ2-1, with TRBD1 identical over 7 bases. In germline, CDR1 is MNHEY, CDR2 SMNVEV (reference sequence). The junction had 6 bases not matched to a gene; V was cut back by 3 bases and J by 7 bases. The CDR3 is made up of 14 amino acids. The CDR3 nucleotides read TGTGCCAGCAGTTTTCAGGGGGTAGGGAATGAGCAGTTCTTC. Translated, it gives CASSFQGVGNEQFF.

The chain couples TRBV9 to TRBJ1-2, with 7 positions matching TRBD1. Germline loops: CDR1 SGDLS, CDR2 YYNGEE. Trimming removed 4 bases from V and 8 bases from J; junction bases left unmatched: 17. The CDR3 contains 16 residues. CDR3 residues: CASSFSPAVGTEGYTF. As DNA, the CDR3 is TGTGCCAGCAGCTTTAGCCCCGCCGTCGGGACAGAAGGCTACACCTTC.

This chain connects TRBV12-3 or TRBV12-4 to TRBJ1-4, with a weak D call TRBD1 (5 bases). V was trimmed by 6 bases and J by 7 bases, leaving 9 bases between them. The CDR3 covers 12 residues. The CDR3 DNA follows: TGTGCCAGCAGCGATACAGGTGAAAAACTGTTTTTT. Its translation: CASSDTGEKLFF.